This is a list of T cell receptor beta chains from one sample in a study of blood T cell repertoires in COVID-19. Libraries were prepared by immunoSEQ multiplex PCR; TCRdb keeps only in-frame clonotypes and omits some of them. The data contain about 180,000 clones, 70% to 90% of them singletons. The specimen sequenced was peripheral blood. These receptors all come from a human donor with active or convalescent COVID-19. The donor label of this sample is uncertain. Both conserved end residues are part of each CDR3. D genes are given only for firm matches. Clone size, where shown, is once, few, many, or a class for clones that have expanded.

d_gene: TRBD1
j_gene: TRBJ2-7
abundance: -
len: 13
v_gene: TRBV6-5
CDR3aa: CATNRDREGEQYF
CDR3nt: TGTGCCACCAACCGGGACAGGGAAGGGGAGCAGTACTTC

d_gene: -
j_gene: TRBJ1-6
abundance: -
len: 13
v_gene: TRBV5-6
CDR3aa: CASSFGRGPTLHF
CDR3nt: TGTGCCAGCAGCTTCGGGCGGGGACCGACCCTCCACTTT

d_gene: TRBD1
j_gene: TRBJ1-2
abundance: -
len: 13
v_gene: TRBV28
CDR3aa: CASKTGAGYGYTF
CDR3nt: TGTGCCAGCAAAACAGGGGCGGGCTATGGCTACACCTTC

d_gene: TRBD1
j_gene: TRBJ2-1
abundance: -
len: 15
v_gene: TRBV5-4
CDR3aa: CASSPGTGVYNEQFF
CDR3nt: TGTGCCAGCAGCCCCGGGACAGGAGTCTACAATGAGCAGTTCTTC

d_gene: TRBD1
j_gene: TRBJ1-2
abundance: -
len: 14
v_gene: TRBV4-3
CDR3aa: CASSQYDRGDGYTF
CDR3nt: TGCGCCAGCAGCCAATATGACAGGGGGGATGGCTACACCTTC

d_gene: -
j_gene: TRBJ2-1
abundance: -
len: 14
v_gene: TRBV5-4
CDR3aa: CATREFPDYNEQFF
CDR3nt: TGTGCCACCCGGGAGTTCCCTGACTACAATGAGCAGTTCTTC

d_gene: TRBD2
j_gene: TRBJ2-3
abundance: -
len: 19
v_gene: TRBV9
CDR3aa: CASSVDGTSGGASTDTQYF
CDR3nt: TGTGCCAGCAGCGTAGATGGAACTAGCGGGGGGGCTAGCACAGATACGCAGTATTTT

d_gene: TRBD2
j_gene: TRBJ2-3
abundance: -
len: 17
v_gene: TRBV7-9
CDR3aa: CASSIATIAGGPDTQYF
CDR3nt: TGTGCCAGCAGCATAGCGACGATAGCGGGAGGGCCGGATACGCAGTATTTT

d_gene: TRBD1
j_gene: TRBJ2-4
abundance: -
len: 16
v_gene: TRBV30
CDR3aa: CAWSPLGQGAKNIQYF
CDR3nt: TGTGCCTGGAGCCCATTGGGACAGGGGGCCAAAAACATTCAGTACTTC

d_gene: -
j_gene: TRBJ2-7
abundance: -
len: 13
v_gene: TRBV5-1
CDR3aa: CASSLETGYEQYF
CDR3nt: TGCGCCAGCAGCTTGGAGACAGGCTACGAGCAGTACTTC

d_gene: TRBD1
j_gene: TRBJ1-1
abundance: -
len: 16
v_gene: TRBV11-2
CDR3aa: CASSLRSGGWVTEAFF
CDR3nt: TGTGCCAGCAGCTTACGCTCAGGGGGTTGGGTCACTGAAGCTTTCTTT

d_gene: TRBD1
j_gene: TRBJ1-4
abundance: -
len: 16
v_gene: TRBV5-1
CDR3aa: CASRPTGLKTNEKLFF
CDR3nt: TGCGCCAGCAGGCCGACAGGGCTCAAAACTAATGAAAAACTGTTTTTT

d_gene: TRBD1
j_gene: TRBJ2-7
abundance: -
len: 16
v_gene: TRBV4-3
CDR3aa: CASSQELNRGHFEQYF
CDR3nt: TGCGCCAGCAGCCAAGAATTGAACAGGGGGCACTTCGAGCAGTACTTC

d_gene: -
j_gene: TRBJ2-3
abundance: -
len: 13
v_gene: TRBV2
CDR3aa: CASRPSTTDTQYF
CDR3nt: TGTGCCAGCAGGCCGAGTACCACAGATACGCAGTATTTT

d_gene: TRBD1
j_gene: TRBJ1-1
abundance: -
len: 14
v_gene: TRBV5-1
CDR3aa: CASSRTGGHTEAFF
CDR3nt: TGCGCCAGCAGCAGAACAGGGGGACATACTGAAGCTTTCTTT

d_gene: TRBD2
j_gene: TRBJ2-5
abundance: -
len: 15
v_gene: TRBV7-2
CDR3aa: CASSYVSGVQETQYF
CDR3nt: TGTGCCAGCAGCTATGTTAGCGGGGTCCAAGAGACCCAGTACTTC

d_gene: -
j_gene: TRBJ2-2
abundance: once
len: 14
v_gene: TRBV7-9
CDR3aa: CASNPQGGSGELFF
CDR3nt: TGTGCCAGCAACCCCCAGGGAGGATCCGGGGAGCTGTTTTTT

d_gene: TRBD2
j_gene: TRBJ2-3
abundance: -
len: 17
v_gene: TRBV27
CDR3aa: CASSSLSRGGREDTQYF
CDR3nt: TGTGCCAGCAGTTCCCTTTCGCGGGGGGGCCGAGAAGATACGCAGTATTTT

d_gene: -
j_gene: TRBJ2-3
abundance: -
len: 15
v_gene: TRBV19
CDR3aa: CASRAKGGRTDTQYF
CDR3nt: TGTGCCAGTAGGGCGAAGGGGGGGCGCACAGATACGCAGTATTTT

d_gene: -
j_gene: TRBJ1-2
abundance: -
len: 15
v_gene: TRBV3-1/TRBV3-2
CDR3aa: CASSQGPQGSRGYTF
CDR3nt: TGTGCCAGCAGCCAGGGCCCCCAGGGGAGCAGGGGCTACACCTTC

d_gene: -
j_gene: TRBJ1-4
abundance: -
len: 16
v_gene: TRBV4-3
CDR3aa: CASSQDYRQGNEKLFF
CDR3nt: TGCGCCAGCAGCCAAGATTATAGGCAGGGGAATGAAAAACTGTTTTTT

d_gene: -
j_gene: TRBJ1-2
abundance: -
len: 13
v_gene: TRBV6-5
CDR3aa: CARSTGFGYGYTF
CDR3nt: TGTGCCCGCTCCACAGGGTTCGGCTATGGCTACACCTTC

d_gene: -
j_gene: TRBJ1-5
abundance: -
len: 15
v_gene: TRBV19
CDR3aa: CASTPEGFSNQPQHF
CDR3nt: TGTGCCAGTACCCCGGAGGGGTTTAGCAATCAGCCCCAGCATTTT

d_gene: -
j_gene: TRBJ1-2
abundance: -
len: 12
v_gene: TRBV12-5
CDR3aa: CASAPTNYGYTF
CDR3nt: TGTGCTAGTGCCCCAACTAACTATGGCTACACCTTC

d_gene: -
j_gene: TRBJ2-5
abundance: -
len: 16
v_gene: TRBV6-5
CDR3aa: CASSYLGRPFQETQYF
CDR3nt: TGTGCCAGCAGTTATTTGGGCAGGCCGTTCCAAGAGACCCAGTACTTC

d_gene: -
j_gene: TRBJ1-2
abundance: -
len: 15
v_gene: TRBV28
CDR3aa: CASRPPGPARGGYTF
CDR3nt: TGTGCCAGCAGGCCGCCGGGGCCTGCGCGGGGTGGCTACACCTTC

d_gene: TRBD2
j_gene: TRBJ2-5
abundance: once
len: 16
v_gene: TRBV4-2
CDR3aa: CASSQGLAGGARTQYF
CDR3nt: TGTGCCAGCAGCCAAGGGTTAGCGGGGGGGGCAAGGACCCAGTACTTC

d_gene: -
j_gene: TRBJ1-3
abundance: -
len: 12
v_gene: TRBV9
CDR3aa: CASSVAGDPPHF
CDR3nt: TGTGCCAGCAGCGTAGCGGGGGACCCCCCTCATTTT

d_gene: -
j_gene: TRBJ2-1
abundance: once
len: 14
v_gene: TRBV11-3
CDR3aa: CASSRGTGSNEQFF
CDR3nt: TGTGCCAGCAGCCGCGGGACTGGCTCCAATGAGCAGTTCTTC

d_gene: TRBD1
j_gene: TRBJ1-2
abundance: -
len: 21
v_gene: TRBV6-2/TRBV6-3
CDR3aa: CASSYEARGFGTGTPNYGYTF
CDR3nt: TGTGCCAGCAGTTATGAAGCGAGGGGATTCGGGACAGGGACTCCTAACTATGGCTACACCTTC

d_gene: TRBD1
j_gene: TRBJ1-2
abundance: -
len: 15
v_gene: TRBV27
CDR3aa: CASSLFTGANYGYTF
CDR3nt: TGTGCCAGCAGTTTGTTTACAGGGGCTAACTATGGCTACACCTTC

d_gene: -
j_gene: TRBJ2-3
abundance: few
len: 15
v_gene: TRBV24-1
CDR3aa: CATSDFGGATDTQYF
CDR3nt: TGTGCCACCAGTGATTTCGGCGGAGCCACAGATACGCAGTATTTT

d_gene: -
j_gene: TRBJ1-1
abundance: -
len: 15
v_gene: TRBV6-1
CDR3aa: CASSEKKPMNTEAFF
CDR3nt: TGTGCCAGCAGTGAAAAGAAGCCCATGAACACTGAAGCTTTCTTT

d_gene: TRBD1
j_gene: TRBJ2-7
abundance: -
len: 18
v_gene: TRBV5-6
CDR3aa: CASSSPEYRGLAGRPQYF
CDR3nt: TGTGCCAGCAGCTCCCCCGAATACAGGGGGCTTGCGGGGCGGCCGCAGTACTTC

d_gene: -
j_gene: TRBJ1-3
abundance: -
len: 15
v_gene: TRBV4-1
CDR3aa: CASSQTGQVDDTIYF
CDR3nt: TGCGCCAGCAGCCAAACGGGACAAGTTGATGACACCATATATTTT

d_gene: TRBD1
j_gene: TRBJ1-2
abundance: -
len: 14
v_gene: TRBV27
CDR3aa: CASSFSRGLNGYTF
CDR3nt: TGTGCCAGCAGTTTCTCCAGGGGGCTGAATGGCTACACCTTC

d_gene: TRBD2
j_gene: TRBJ2-3
abundance: -
len: 18
v_gene: TRBV7-2
CDR3aa: CASSFGTSGRRRGDTQYF
CDR3nt: TGTGCCAGCAGCTTTGGGACTAGCGGGAGGAGGAGGGGGGATACGCAGTATTTT

d_gene: -
j_gene: TRBJ2-1
abundance: -
len: 15
v_gene: TRBV5-1
CDR3aa: CASSLLGGARDEQFF
CDR3nt: TGCGCCAGCAGCTTGCTAGGGGGGGCCAGGGATGAGCAGTTCTTC

d_gene: -
j_gene: TRBJ1-5
abundance: -
len: 17
v_gene: TRBV19
CDR3aa: CASSIGQTFKVNQPQHF
CDR3nt: TGTGCCAGTAGTATCGGACAGACTTTCAAGGTTAATCAGCCCCAGCATTTT

d_gene: TRBD2
j_gene: TRBJ2-7
abundance: -
len: 13
v_gene: TRBV10-2
CDR3aa: CATGLAGDGEQYF
CDR3nt: TGCGCCACGGGACTAGCGGGAGATGGCGAGCAGTACTTC

d_gene: -
j_gene: TRBJ2-1
abundance: -
len: 18
v_gene: TRBV24-1
CDR3aa: CATSDFGVPGSRYNEQFF
CDR3nt: TGTGCCACCAGTGATTTTGGGGTACCGGGGAGCCGCTACAATGAGCAGTTCTTC